Presented here are 25 T cell receptor beta chains from one specimen sequenced in a study of blood T cell repertoires in COVID-19. TCRdb's table, derived via immunoSEQ multiplex PCR, lists solely in-frame clones and lacks some. Here the sample spans under 250,000 clones, about nine tenths being singletons. Sequenced: peripheral blood. These receptors all come from a woman aged 60-70 years with acute or convalescent COVID-19.

The V and J genes are TRBV19 and TRBJ1-6, with D uncertain. There are 15 residues in the CDR3. V was cut by 5 bases and J by 2 bases, with 10 bases left in between. Germline CDR1 is LNHDA and CDR2 is SQIVND (reference sequence). The CDR3 sequence is CASSPRHTYNSPLHF. The CDR3 DNA sequence: TGTGCCAGTAGTCCTCGACATACCTATAATTCACCCCTCCACTTT.

The rearrangement joins TRBV6-5 to TRBJ1-6; TRBD1 might be the D (5 bases). Germline lookup yields CDR1 MNHEY and CDR2 SVGAGI. Trimming took 7 bases from V and 8 from J, leaving 18 bases between them. The CDR3 is 15 amino acids. The CDR3 sequence is CASTIGGWEDSPLHF. DNA for the CDR3: TGTGCCAGCACAATCGGGGGGTGGGAGGATTCACCCCTCCACTTT.

The chain carries TRBV5-8 and TRBJ2-4; 14 bases are shared with TRBD2. Germline loops: CDR1 SGHTS, CDR2 YDEGEE. This CDR3 has 15 amino acids. With 4 bases clipped from V and 8 bases from J, the junction kept 5 bases outside the gene matches. Here the CDR3 reads CASSQGLAGVDIQYF. The CDR3 bases are TGTGCCAGCAGCCAGGGACTAGCGGGAGTAGACATTCAGTACTTC.

This clone was picked up a small number of times. The genes are TRBV7-2 and TRBJ2-6; D may be TRBD2 (6 bases). The germline V gene encodes CDR1 SGHTA and CDR2 FQGNSA. V lost 3 bases to trimming and J lost 1 base, with 7 bases between them. The CDR3 loop spans 15 amino acids. For the CDR3, the DNA is TGTGCCAGCAGCTTTGGGGGGTCTGGGGCCAACGTCCTGACTTTC. This gives the protein CASSFGGSGANVLTF.

The chain uses TRBV28 and TRBJ2-7; no definite D call. Germline V CDR1 and CDR2: MDHEN, SYDVKM. This CDR3 is 12 amino acids long. Trimming left V 6 bases short and J 7 bases short, with 13 bases between. The CDR3 sequence is CASSQQSWEQYF. The CDR3 region has the DNA TGTGCCAGCAGCCAACAGTCCTGGGAGCAGTACTTC. Looking up the rest from reference TRBV28 and TRBJ2-7 gives the full variable domain: DVKVTQSSRYLVKRTGEKVFLECVQDMDHENMFWYRQDPGLGLRLIYFSYDVKMKEKGDIPEGYSVSREKKERFSLILESASTNQTSMYLCASSQQSWEQYFGPGTRLTVT.

The rearrangement uses TRBV5-6 and TRBJ1-1, with a tentative D call TRBD1 (6 bases). The CDR3 has 13 residues. Germline CDR1 is SGHDT and CDR2 is YYEEEE. Trimming took 1 base from V and 4 from J, leaving 8 bases between them. The DNA for the CDR3 is TGTGCCAGCAGCTTGACAGGGTCCACTGAAGCTTTCTTT. It codes for CASSLTGSTEAFF.

A few counts support this clone. The V and J genes are TRBV7-2 and TRBJ2-3, with 10 bases matching TRBD2. Germline loops: CDR1 SGHTA, CDR2 FQGNSA. V lost 4 bases to trimming and J lost 2 bases; unmatched junction nucleotides: 9. The CDR3 is made up of 17 amino acids. CDR3 amino acids: CASSSLLTSGFTDTQYF. CDR3 sequence (DNA): TGTGCCAGCAGCTCCCTCCTGACTAGCGGGTTCACAGATACGCAGTATTTT.

The chain carries TRBV5-1 and TRBJ2-7; 8 nucleotides align to TRBD1. This CDR3 contains 12 residues. In germline, CDR1 is SGHRS, CDR2 YFSETQ. The junction had 7 bases not matched to a gene; V was cut back by 7 bases and J by 7 bases. The CDR3: CASFRGHREQYF. CDR3 sequence (DNA): TGCGCCAGCTTCAGGGGGCACCGGGAGCAGTACTTC.

The sample holds one count of this clone. The chain joins TRBV30 to TRBJ2-3; 9 positions match TRBD2. This CDR3 has 16 amino acids. Per germline, CDR1 GTSNPN and CDR2 SVGIG (reference sequence). With V trimmed by 2 bases and J by 6 bases, 12 bases remained unmatched. The CDR3 is CAWSIAAGGSGDTQYF. CDR3 coding DNA: TGTGCCTGGAGTATCGCCGCGGGAGGGAGCGGGGATACGCAGTATTTT.

This chain links TRBV6-2 or TRBV6-3 with TRBJ1-1; no clear D. Trimming removed 5 bases from V and 4 bases from J, with 8 bases in between. Germline values: CDR1 MNHEY, CDR2 SVGEGT. The CDR3 length is 12 residues. Written as DNA, the CDR3 is TGTGCCAGCAGTCGGGGTTCCACTGAAGCTTTCTTT. It is translated as CASSRGSTEAFF.

This rearrangement joins TRBV28 to TRBJ2-7, with 8 bases fitting TRBD2. The germline gives CDR1 MDHEN, CDR2 SYDVKM. This CDR3 region has 15 residues. V lost 2 bases and J lost 2; bases outside the gene matches: 5. The CDR3 sequence is CASSLAGGMTYEQYF. CDR3 coding DNA: TGTGCCAGCAGTTTAGCGGGGGGAATGACCTACGAGCAGTACTTC.

The V gene is TRBV2, the J gene TRBJ2-1; maybe TRBD1 (5 bases). CDR3 length: 15 amino acids. The V gene's germline CDR1 is SNHLY and CDR2 FYNNEI. The germline V and J ends were trimmed by 5 bases and 6 bases, with 17 bases remaining between them. For the CDR3, the DNA is TGTGCCAGCAGTACCCAAGGGGCGTCTTTCAATGAGCAGTTCTTC. Amino acid sequence: CASSTQGASFNEQFF.

As DNA, the CDR3 is TGTGCCAGCAGCCCGCATCCGGGACAGACGACCGGGGAGCTGTTTTTT. The encoded protein is CASSPHPGQTTGELFF. This rearrangement joins TRBV5-5 to TRBJ2-2, with 7 bases fitting TRBD1. V lost 4 bases, J lost 5 bases, and 11 bases stayed unmatched. The CDR3 length is 16 residues. The germline gives CDR1 SGHKS, CDR2 YYEKEE (reference sequence).

As to this clone: Different DNA sequences within this sample yield the same CDR3. This chain connects TRBV10-3 to TRBJ2-7, with no clear D. V was pared by 3 bases and J by 4 bases, with 7 bases between. The CDR3 totals 12 residues. Germline V gives CDR1 ENHRY, CDR2 SYGVKD. CDR3 DNA: TGTGCCATCAGTGAAACGGGTTACGAGCAGTACTTC. Residues: CAISETGYEQYF.

The rearrangement joins TRBV5-1 to TRBJ2-1, with TRBD2 identical over 11 bases. The germline gives CDR1 SGHRS, CDR2 YFSETQ. The V and J ends lost 1 base and 9 bases, in that order; junction bases with no gene match: 3. The CDR3 totals 14 residues. As DNA, the CDR3 is TGCGCCAGCAGCTTGACTAGCGGGAGCGGTGAGCAGTTCTTC. It specifies CASSLTSGSGEQFF.

The chain combines TRBV29-1 with TRBJ2-5, with TRBD1 identical over 7 bases. After removal of 3 bases from V and 1 base from J, the junction contained 5 bases not matched to a gene. Per the germline V gene, CDR1 is SQVTM and CDR2 is ANQGSEA. The CDR3 has 14 residues. The CDR3 protein is CSVEIQGRQETQYF. CDR3 sequence (DNA): TGCAGCGTTGAGATACAGGGGCGCCAAGAGACCCAGTACTTC.

This clone showed up just a few times. The rearrangement joins TRBV10-1 to TRBJ1-5, with no clear D. Trimming took 2 bases from V and 4 from J, leaving 6 bases between them. The CDR3 extends over 13 amino acids. Germline CDR1 WNHNN, CDR2 SYGVQD (reference sequence). The CDR3 here is CASSETSNQPQHF. CDR3 coding DNA: TGCGCCAGCAGTGAGACATCGAATCAGCCCCAGCATTTT.

The chain has TRBV18 and TRBJ2-1; perhaps TRBD1 as D (6 bases). Germline values: CDR1 KGHSH, CDR2 LQKENI. V was shortened by 6 bases and J by 5 bases, with 11 bases between the two germline ends. This CDR3 has 13 amino acids. The CDR3 loop reads CASSQDRNNEQFF. The CDR3 DNA reads TGTGCCAGCTCTCAAGACAGGAACAATGAGCAGTTCTTC.

This chain joins TRBV10-3 and TRBJ1-2; no clear D gene. The CDR3 runs 13 residues. Germline V gene data show CDR1 as ENHRY and CDR2 as SYGVKD. V lost 4 bases, J lost 4 bases, and 10 bases lay in between. CDR3 amino acids: CAISGGVGYGYTF. CDR3 in DNA: TGTGCCATCAGTGGGGGAGTGGGCTATGGCTACACCTTC.

The chain links TRBV12-5 to TRBJ1-2, with unresolved D. V was trimmed by 1 base and J by 4 bases, leaving 16 bases between them. Germline CDR1 and CDR2: LGHNT and FRNRAP. The CDR3 spans 16 residues. The CDR3 nucleotides are TGTGCTAGTGGTTTGGGCCGGGGAGGCCCCCTCTATGGCTACACCTTC. Protein sequence: CASGLGRGGPLYGYTF.

The chain combines TRBV19 with TRBJ1-1; D is unresolved. This CDR3 spans 14 amino acids. Germline values: CDR1 LNHDA, CDR2 SQIVND (reference sequence). V shed 4 bases and J shed 5 bases, with 14 bases lying between them. The CDR3 nucleotides are TGTGCCAGTAGTAAGGAGGGAATAGATACTGAAGCTTTCTTT. Its protein product is CASSKEGIDTEAFF.

J is TRBJ2-7 and V is TRBV6-5; TRBD1 is a possible D gene (5 bases). The CDR3 is 14 amino acids. V was pared by 8 bases and J by 3 bases, with 17 bases between. Germline lookup yields CDR1 MNHEY and CDR2 SVGAGI. In nucleotides, the CDR3 is TGTGCCAGCGTCTTGGCAGGGCTTCTCTACGAGCAGTACTTC. It encodes CASVLAGLLYEQYF.

The chain links TRBV6-5 to TRBJ2-1; TRBD2 matches 12 bases. Germline values: CDR1 MNHEY, CDR2 SVGAGI. CDR3 length equals 16 residues. Trimming took 2 bases from V and 10 from J; bases not matched to a gene: 9. The CDR3 loop is CASSYGLAGGPGEQFF. For the CDR3, the DNA is TGTGCCAGCAGTTACGGGCTAGCGGGGGGGCCTGGAGAGCAGTTCTTC.

CDR3 amino acids: CASSRNSGGANTGELFF. The CDR3 coding sequence is TGTGCCAGCAGCCGGAACAGCGGGGGGGCGAACACCGGGGAGCTGTTTTTT. The chain is built from TRBV3-1 (or the pseudogene TRBV3-2) and TRBJ2-2, with 10 bases lining up with TRBD2. Trimming took 4 bases from V and 0 from J; bases not matched to a gene: 5. The length of the CDR3 is 17 residues. Looked up from germline, CDR1 is LGHDT and CDR2 is YNNKEL (reference sequence).

The chain couples TRBV6-5 to TRBJ1-2; TRBD1 matches at 7 bases. This CDR3 has 14 residues. Germline assignment: CDR1 MNHEY and CDR2 SVGAGI. V was clipped by 2 bases and J by 5 bases; unmatched bases: 5. The CDR3 DNA reads TGTGCCAGCAGTTACGCGACAGGGAGTTATGGCTACACCTTC. Translation: CASSYATGSYGYTF.